The clone carrying this T cell receptor beta chain was seen a single time. Antigen: not known. This record comes from a study of siplizumab effects on memory and regulatory T cells. Generated by immunoSEQ multiplex PCR, the TCRdb table keeps only in-frame clones and is missing some. The table lists fewer than 110,000 clones, over 90% of them singletons. Broader study findings: Tracing alloreactive clones into unstimulated subsets worked for only a minor fraction of them. Apparently more diverse than memory cells, naive T cells also seemed major alloresponse contributors. Relative to controls at about 27%, mappable alloreactive CD4+ clones exhibited a mean Treg-derived proportion of less than 70% with siplizumab.

The V end lost 3 bases, the J end lost 5 bases, and 13 bases lay between the germline ends. The CDR3 spans 14 residues. CDR1 SNHLY and CDR2 FYNNEI come from the germline V gene. This receptor was obtained from a human donor in good health. This sequence joins TRBV2 and TRBJ1-1; D is unclear. The sequencing sample was made of non-Treg CD4+ T cells sorted from blood. This CDR3 is CASSDEKGWTEAFF. As DNA, the CDR3 is TGTGCCAGCAGTGATGAAAAGGGATGGACTGAAGCTTTCTTT. Filled out from reference TRBV2 and TRBJ1-1, the complete variable domain reads EPEVTQTPSHQVTQMGQEVILRCVPISNHLYFYWYRQILGQKVEFLVSFYNNEISEKSEIFDDQFSVERPDGSNFTLKIRSTKLEDSAMYFCASSDEKGWTEAFFGQGTRLTVV.